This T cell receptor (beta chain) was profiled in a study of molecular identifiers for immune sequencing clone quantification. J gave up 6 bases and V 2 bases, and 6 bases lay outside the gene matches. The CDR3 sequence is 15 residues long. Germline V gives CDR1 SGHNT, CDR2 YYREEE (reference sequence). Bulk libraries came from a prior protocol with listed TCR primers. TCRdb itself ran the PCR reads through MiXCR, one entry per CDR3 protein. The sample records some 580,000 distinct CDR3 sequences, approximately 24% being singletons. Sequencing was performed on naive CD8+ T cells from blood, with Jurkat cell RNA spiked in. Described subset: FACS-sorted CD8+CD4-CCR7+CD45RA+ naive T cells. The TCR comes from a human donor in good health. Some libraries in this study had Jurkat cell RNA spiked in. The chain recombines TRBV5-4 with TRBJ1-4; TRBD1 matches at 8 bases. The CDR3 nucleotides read TGTGCCAGCAGCTTTGGACAGGGATTTGATGAAAAACTGTTTTTT. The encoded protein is CASSFGQGFDEKLFF.